A single sample is the source of the 29 T cell receptor beta chains below, sequenced in a study of OX40 agonist ivuxolimab in advanced cancers. The repertoire was sequenced with immunoSEQ multiplex PCR; TCRdb's copy has only in-frame clones and lacks some. The table lists about 93,000 clones, roughly 94% of them singletons. Source: CD4+ or CD8+ T cells sorted from blood, taken in a trial of the OX40 agonist ivuxolimab. Receptors were obtained from an adult with an advanced solid tumor such as melanoma, head and neck, liver or kidney cancer.

The V call is TRBV13, the J call TRBJ2-3, with D perhaps given as TRBD1 or TRBD2 (5 bases each). Trimming removed 7 bases at V and 2 bases at J, with 16 bases between. This CDR3 is 15 amino acids long. Germline V gene lookup returns CDR1 PRHDT and CDR2 FYEKMQ (reference sequence). CDR3 region: CASTPREGPTDTQYF. DNA of the CDR3: TGTGCCAGCACCCCTCGCGAGGGGCCCACAGATACGCAGTATTTT. Together with reference TRBV13 and TRBJ2-3, the CDR3 gives the full variable domain: AAGVIQSPRHLIKEKRETATLKCYPIPRHDTVYWYQQGPGQDPQFLISFYEKMQSDKGSIPDRFSAQQFSDYHSELNMSSLELGDSALYFCASTPREGPTDTQYFGPGTRLTVL.

The V and J genes are TRBV19 and TRBJ2-5, with 7 nucleotides matching TRBD2. In germline, CDR1 is LNHDA, CDR2 SQIVND (reference sequence). J was trimmed by 5 bases and V by 1 base; bases with no gene match: 10. CDR3 size: 16 residues. DNA for the CDR3: TGTGCCAGTAGTATAGGCGCTGGGGGGGAGTGGGAGACCCAGTACTTC. Its translation: CASSIGAGGEWETQYF.

This sequence joins TRBV9 and TRBJ2-7, with D tentatively TRBD1 or TRBD2 (5 bases each). CDR3 size: 15 residues. V dropped 1 base and J dropped 6 bases, with 17 bases sitting between them. Looked up from germline, CDR1 is SGDLS and CDR2 is YYNGEE. The DNA of the CDR3 is TGTGCCAGCAGCGTATTTGGGACCGACGCCTCCGAGCAGTACTTC. This codes for CASSVFGTDASEQYF.

The chain has TRBV5-4 and TRBJ1-1, with TRBD1 identical over 8 bases. Germline values: CDR1 SGHNT, CDR2 YYREEE (reference sequence). V lost 3 bases and J lost 1; bases outside the gene matches: 2. This CDR3 is 14 amino acids long. CDR3 protein: CASSSTGANTEAFF. DNA of the CDR3: TGTGCCAGCAGCTCGACAGGGGCGAACACTGAAGCTTTCTTT.

V is TRBV4-2 and J is TRBJ1-4, with a possible D match to TRBD1 (6 bases). The ends were cut back, 0 bases at V and 7 bases at J, with 15 bases in the middle. This CDR3 has 16 residues. Germline V gives CDR1 LGHNA, CDR2 YNFKEQ. CDR3: CASSQDGPPQGEKLFF. The CDR3 bases are TGTGCCAGCAGCCAAGACGGCCCCCCACAGGGTGAAAAACTGTTTTTT.

V and J are TRBV7-9 and TRBJ2-5; D call uncertain. CDR3 size: 17 residues. V was shortened by 5 bases and J by 1 base, with 20 bases between the two germline ends. CDR1 and CDR2 (germline): SEHNR, FQNEAQ (reference sequence). The CDR3 DNA follows: TGTGCCAGCAGCGAGCCCAATAACAGCCCCCGCCAAGAGACCCAGTACTTC. Its translation is CASSEPNNSPRQETQYF.

The chain has TRBV4-3 and TRBJ1-3; D is unclear. The CDR3 has 13 amino acids. Germline lookup yields CDR1 LGHNA and CDR2 YSLEER. Trimming cost V 0 bases and J 2 bases, with 2 bases left between them. The CDR3, as DNA: TGCGCCAGCAGCCAAGAAACTGGAAACACCATATATTTT. Residues: CASSQETGNTIYF.

V is TRBV27 and J is TRBJ1-4; D not certain. Trimming removed 4 bases from V and 9 bases from J, with 9 bases in between. There are 12 residues in the CDR3. From germline, CDR1 is MNHEY and CDR2 SMNVEV (reference sequence). The CDR3 here is CASSSTTKKLFF. In DNA form, the CDR3 reads TGTGCCAGCAGTTCCACAACTAAAAAACTGTTTTTT.

The chain joins TRBV11-3 to TRBJ2-3; D is ambiguous. Germline V gives CDR1 SGHNT, CDR2 YENEEA. The V and J ends lost 5 bases and 2 bases respectively, with 8 bases between them. CDR3 length: 13 residues. The CDR3 here is CASSGSTTDTQYF. In DNA, the CDR3 is TGTGCCAGCAGCGGGTCTACCACAGATACGCAGTATTTT.

The J gene is TRBJ2-1, the V gene TRBV4-1; 8 nucleotides line up with TRBD2. CDR3 size: 18 residues. The ends lost 4 bases at V and 0 bases at J; junction bases unmatched: 11. Germline V lookup: CDR1 MGHRA, CDR2 YSYEKL. CDR3 in DNA: TGCGCCAGCAGCCTCCCGGAGCGGGAGACCCGCTCCTACAATGAGCAGTTCTTC. It encodes CASSLPERETRSYNEQFF.

V gene TRBV4-2 combines with J gene TRBJ1-1, with a possible D match to TRBD1 (5 bases). Germline-derived CDR1 and CDR2 are LGHNA and YNFKEQ. This CDR3 has 11 residues. V lost 4 bases, J lost 8 bases, and 8 bases lay in between. CDR3 sequence reads: CASSPGQEAFF. Written as DNA, the CDR3 is TGTGCCAGCAGCCCAGGACAAGAAGCTTTCTTT.

This chain links TRBV27 with TRBJ1-5; D gene ambiguous. The CDR3 runs 12 residues. Between the trimmed V and J ends, which lost 5 bases and 9 bases, there was a span of 11 bases. CDR1 MNHEY and CDR2 SMNVEV come from the germline V gene (reference sequence). Written as DNA, the CDR3 is TGTGCCAGCAGTCCCCTAGGACGGCCCCAGCATTTT. As protein: CASSPLGRPQHF.

The rearrangement joins TRBV6-1 to TRBJ2-3; D not resolved. Germline-derived CDR1 and CDR2 are MNHNS and SASEGT. This CDR3 region has 15 residues. The ends were cut back, 2 bases at V and 0 bases at J, with 9 bases in the middle. CDR3 coding DNA: TGTGCCAGCAGTGAAATAGGGCAAAGCACAGATACGCAGTATTTT. Translation gives CASSEIGQSTDTQYF.

This chain uses TRBV7-9 with TRBJ1-4, with D perhaps TRBD1 (5 bases). The CDR3 has 15 residues. V lost 5 bases to trimming and J lost 5 bases, with 15 bases between them. Per the germline V gene, CDR1 is SEHNR and CDR2 is FQNEAQ (reference sequence). The CDR3 spells CASSGASGYNEKLFF. CDR3 nucleotide sequence: TGTGCCAGCAGCGGGGCATCAGGGTACAATGAAAAACTGTTTTTT.

This clone was recorded only once. This chain joins TRBV2 and TRBJ2-7; 7 bases line up with TRBD1. Germline values: CDR1 SNHLY, CDR2 FYNNEI. V lost 4 bases to trimming and J lost 2 bases; unmatched junction nucleotides: 5. The CDR3 is made up of 14 amino acids. The chain's CDR3 is CASSVGTEAYEQYF. For the CDR3, the DNA is TGTGCCAGCAGTGTAGGGACAGAGGCCTACGAGCAGTACTTC.

The rearrangement joins TRBV6-1 to TRBJ2-5; D possibly corresponds to TRBD2 (6 bases). The CDR3 contains 16 residues. The V gene lost 4 bases and the J gene lost 0 bases, with 15 bases spanning the gap. The germline V gene has CDR1 MNHNS and CDR2 SASEGT. The CDR3 DNA follows: TGTGCCAGCAGTGGTGAGGGTAGCGGTAACCAAGAGACCCAGTACTTC. Translated: CASSGEGSGNQETQYF.

The rearrangement uses TRBV27 and TRBJ2-7; 10 nucleotides agree with TRBD2. After removal of 4 bases from V and 2 bases from J, the junction contained 8 bases not matched to a gene. Germline-derived CDR1 and CDR2 are MNHEY and SMNVEV (reference sequence). The length of the CDR3 is 16 residues. The CDR3: CASSSLLSGGTYEQYF. For the CDR3, the DNA is TGTGCCAGCAGTTCCCTTCTTAGCGGGGGGACCTACGAGCAGTACTTC.

This chain joins TRBV9 and TRBJ1-1; D possibly corresponds to TRBD1 (5 bases). The V gene lost 0 bases and the J gene lost 1 base, with 13 bases spanning the gap. Germline values: CDR1 SGDLS, CDR2 YYNGEE. The CDR3 totals 16 residues. The CDR3 spells CASSVAGEGSNTEAFF. The DNA for the CDR3 is TGTGCCAGCAGCGTAGCCGGGGAGGGGTCGAACACTGAAGCTTTCTTT.

The chain has TRBV5-6 and TRBJ1-1; D not resolved. This CDR3 contains 15 residues. Trimming took 1 base from V and 0 from J, leaving 10 bases between them. Germline CDR1 SGHDT, CDR2 YYEEEE. CDR3 nucleotides: TGTGCCAGCAGCTTGAGTAGGAGGATGAACACTGAAGCTTTCTTT. This gives the protein CASSLSRRMNTEAFF.

V usage is TRBV19 and J usage is TRBJ1-1; 8 bases fit TRBD1. CDR1 and CDR2 from the germline V gene are LNHDA and SQIVND (reference sequence). This CDR3 is 12 amino acids long. Trimming removed 8 bases from V and 4 bases from J; junction bases left unmatched: 3. For the CDR3, the DNA is TGTGCCAGTCAACAGGGGGTCACTGAAGCTTTCTTT. This codes for CASQQGVTEAFF.

The table lists this clone with a few counts. The chain recombines TRBV27 with TRBJ1-4; D is perhaps TRBD1 (6 bases). This CDR3 is 14 amino acids long. Trimming left V 5 bases short and J 8 bases short, with 15 bases between. Germline V lookup: CDR1 MNHEY, CDR2 SMNVEV (reference sequence). The CDR3 loop is CASSGQGPGEKLFF. CDR3 bases: TGTGCCAGCAGTGGGCAGGGGCCGGGAGAAAAACTGTTTTTT. Based on the CDR3 plus reference TRBV27 and TRBJ1-4, the full variable domain is EAQVTQNPRYLITVTGKKLTVTCSQNMNHEYMSWYRQDPGLGLRQIYYSMNVEVTDKGDVPEGYKVSRKEKRNFPLILESPSPNQTSLYFCASSGQGPGEKLFFGSGTQLSVL.

The genes are TRBV5-6 and TRBJ2-7; 8 nucleotides agree with TRBD2. V dropped 3 bases and J dropped 2; count of bases not matched to a gene: 7. The CDR3 covers 15 residues. Germline V gene lookup returns CDR1 SGHDT and CDR2 YYEEEE. The CDR3 DNA follows: TGTGCCAGCAGCTCATTAGCGGGATTGACCTACGAGCAGTACTTC. It translates to CASSSLAGLTYEQYF.

The gene calls are TRBV19 and TRBJ1-3; D call uncertain. The germline CDR1 and CDR2 sequences are LNHDA and SQIVND (reference sequence). The CDR3 spans 14 residues. Trimming removed 5 bases from V and 2 bases from J, with 10 bases in between. The CDR3 region is CASSDLPPGNTIYF. CDR3 bases: TGTGCCAGTAGTGACCTGCCCCCTGGAAACACCATATATTTT.

J is TRBJ2-3 and V is TRBV27; either TRBD1 or TRBD2 may fit D (5 bases each). The germline V gene has CDR1 MNHEY and CDR2 SMNVEV (reference sequence). There are 15 residues in the CDR3. Trimming took 3 bases from V and 2 from J, leaving 12 bases between them. The CDR3 sequence is CASSFIRGPTDTQYF. CDR3 nucleotide sequence: TGTGCCAGCAGTTTTATCCGGGGACCCACAGATACGCAGTATTTT.

The chain links TRBV7-8 to TRBJ1-5, with 9 bases identical to TRBD1. V was clipped by 4 bases and J by 5 bases; unmatched bases: 6. Germline values: CDR1 SGHVS, CDR2 FQNEAQ. The CDR3 length is 15 residues. CDR3 DNA: TGTGCCAGCAGCTCAGGGACAGGGATTTATCAGCCCCAGCATTTT. Its protein is CASSSGTGIYQPQHF.

The rearrangement links TRBV28 to TRBJ2-5; unclear D gene. CDR1 and CDR2 from the germline V gene are MDHEN and SYDVKM. Between the trimmed V and J ends, which lost 4 bases and 0 bases, there was a span of 3 bases. The CDR3 is made up of 12 amino acids. The CDR3 DNA reads as TGTGCCAGCAGTTCGAACCAAGAGACCCAGTACTTC. The encoded protein is CASSSNQETQYF.

The J gene is TRBJ2-2, the V gene TRBV7-6, with 7 bases matching TRBD1. The CDR3 covers 17 residues. The germline gives CDR1 SGHVS, CDR2 FNYEAQ. After removal of 2 bases from V and 3 bases from J, the junction contained 9 bases not matched to a gene. CDR3 region: CASSLTTGSFYTGELFF. The DNA for the CDR3 is TGTGCCAGCAGCTTAACGACAGGGAGCTTTTACACCGGGGAGCTGTTTTTT.

This clone was seen a single time. The gene calls are TRBV13 and TRBJ1-2; D is undetermined. CDR1 and CDR2 from the germline V gene are PRHDT and FYEKMQ (reference sequence). V was cut by 1 base and J by 1 base, with 4 bases left in between. The CDR3 totals 13 residues. The CDR3 nucleotides are TGTGCCAGCAGCTTAGTTGATAACTATGGCTACACCTTC. Encoded protein: CASSLVDNYGYTF.

The V gene is TRBV6-5, the J gene TRBJ2-7; D call uncertain. V lost 0 bases to trimming and J lost 3 bases, with 6 bases between them. The germline V gene encodes CDR1 MNHEY and CDR2 SVGAGI. The CDR3 sequence is 13 residues long. The CDR3, as DNA: TGTGCCAGCAGTTACTCTGGCAACTACGAGCAGTACTTC. It encodes CASSYSGNYEQYF.